One and the same sample provided the 30 T cell receptor beta chains below, sequenced in a study of shared clonotypes between healthy human individuals (dated by TCRdb to the early 2020s). To prepare the library, the immunoSEQ multiplex PCR assay was applied. TCRdb holds this immuneACCESS table with in-frame rearrangements only. Some clones are missing; in checked studies, unresolved V genes explain under half, and the rest has no known cause. The sample yields some 800,000 clones; 85% to 95% were counted once. The ten largest clones capture approximately 25% of the sample. For the CD8 naive samples, CD45RO-negative cells were positively selected for CCR7, yielding a CD45RA+CCR7+ population from which TemRA cells were excluded. Sequenced sample: naive CD8+ T cells sorted from blood. According to the study, the label for this sample's cell subset or site signals: CD45RA+CCR7+. These receptors all come from a man younger than 40 in good health.

The chain joins TRBV7-9 to TRBJ2-1; TRBD2 is a possible D gene (6 bases). Trimming took 6 bases from V and 8 from J, leaving 20 bases between them. The CDR3 sequence is 15 residues long. Germline V gene data show CDR1 as SEHNR and CDR2 as FQNEAQ (reference sequence). The CDR3: CASSYTRDSSYEQFF. The CDR3 nucleotides read TGTGCCAGCAGTTACACCCGGGACTCATCATATGAGCAGTTCTTC.

This rearrangement joins TRBV6-5 to TRBJ1-1; tentatively, D is TRBD1 (5 bases). V lost 5 bases, J lost 1 base, and 11 bases lay in between. This CDR3 is 14 amino acids long. Germline V gives CDR1 MNHEY, CDR2 SVGAGI. This CDR3 reads CASSGSGGNTEAFF. DNA of the CDR3: TGTGCCAGCAGTGGGTCTGGGGGGAACACTGAAGCTTTCTTT.

The rearrangement uses TRBV2 and TRBJ1-5; D remains ambiguous. CDR1 is SNHLY and CDR2 is FYNNEI in the germline V gene. Deletions cut 0 bases from V and 7 bases from J, with 7 bases between. This CDR3 has 13 amino acids. The chain's CDR3 is CASSEAWGQPQHF. CDR3 nucleotide sequence: TGTGCCAGCAGTGAAGCTTGGGGACAGCCCCAGCATTTT.

This chain joins TRBV18 and TRBJ2-1, with TRBD1 matching 7 bases. The CDR3 length is 18 residues. The germline CDR1 and CDR2 sequences are KGHSH and LQKENI. V was pared by 0 bases and J by 4 bases, with 12 bases of the junction left unmatched. The CDR3 DNA follows: TGTGCCAGCTCACCACCCTTCGGGACAGCTGGGGCTTACAATGAGCAGTTCTTC. Translated: CASSPPFGTAGAYNEQFF.

This chain links TRBV4-1 with TRBJ2-7; perhaps D is TRBD1 or TRBD2 (5 bases each). The V and J ends lost 6 bases and 0 bases respectively, with 12 bases between them. The CDR3 runs 14 residues. CDR1 and CDR2 (germline): MGHRA, YSYEKL. The CDR3 region is CASSPGATSYEQYF. The DNA of the CDR3 is TGCGCCAGCAGTCCCGGGGCCACCTCCTACGAGCAGTACTTC.

The V gene is TRBV15, the J gene TRBJ2-1; the match to TRBD2 covers 13 bases. The V and J ends lost 8 bases and 7 bases, in that order; junction bases with no gene match: 5. The germline V gene has CDR1 LNHNV and CDR2 YYDKDF (reference sequence). The CDR3 is made up of 14 amino acids. The CDR3 nucleotides read TGTGCCACCCGCTCGGGACTAGCGGGAAATGAGCAGTTCTTC. Protein: CATRSGLAGNEQFF.

In DNA form, the CDR3 reads TGTGCCAGCAGTGTTCAAGCGGCCTCCTACGAGCAGTACTTC. Translation: CASSVQAASYEQYF. The chain couples TRBV2 to TRBJ2-7, with a tentative D call TRBD2 (5 bases). Trimming shortened V by 4 bases and J by 0 bases, and 10 bases separated the two germline ends. There are 14 residues in the CDR3. CDR1 and CDR2 from the germline V gene are SNHLY and FYNNEI.

The gene calls are TRBV4-3 and TRBJ2-7; D ambiguous. The CDR3 runs to 15 residues. The V and J ends lost 0 bases and 0 bases respectively, with 9 bases between them. Germline V gives CDR1 LGHNA, CDR2 YSLEER. CDR3 sequence: CASSQEWLGSYEQYF. CDR3 in DNA: TGCGCCAGCAGCCAAGAGTGGCTAGGCTCCTACGAGCAGTACTTC.

V is TRBV5-8 and J is TRBJ1-5; D remains ambiguous. CDR1 SGHTS and CDR2 YDEGEE come from the germline V gene. This CDR3 has 13 residues. Deletions cut 4 bases from V and 3 bases from J, with 8 bases between. Written as DNA, the CDR3 is TGTGCCAGCAGCCTACCCTTCAATCAGCCCCAGCATTTT. It codes for CASSLPFNQPQHF.

The rearrangement uses TRBV28 and TRBJ1-1; D is perhaps TRBD1 (5 bases). Between the trimmed V and J ends, which lost 4 bases and 0 bases, there was a span of 18 bases. The V gene's germline CDR1 is MDHEN and CDR2 SYDVKM. The CDR3 is 17 residues long. CDR3: CASSSIVIRGLNTEAFF. The CDR3 nucleotides are TGTGCCAGCAGTTCTATCGTCATAAGGGGTTTGAACACTGAAGCTTTCTTT.

The rearrangement joins TRBV15 to TRBJ1-2, with a weak D call TRBD1 (5 bases). CDR1 is LNHNV, CDR2 YYDKDF, per germline (reference sequence). Trimming took off 4 bases at V and 1 base at J, with 13 bases between the two ends. The CDR3 is made up of 15 amino acids. CDR3 sequence: CATSMDVGGNYGYTF. The CDR3 region has the DNA TGTGCCACCAGCATGGACGTTGGGGGTAACTATGGCTACACCTTC.

The rearrangement links TRBV7-2 to TRBJ2-7; a possible D gene is TRBD2 (6 bases). The germline CDR1 and CDR2 sequences are SGHTA and FQGNSA. Trimming left V 2 bases short and J 5 bases short, with 16 bases between. CDR3 length: 15 amino acids. The CDR3 loop reads CASSLSFGLTHEQYF. In DNA form, the CDR3 reads TGTGCCAGCAGCTTAAGTTTTGGACTAACTCACGAGCAGTACTTC.

The genes are TRBV5-1 and TRBJ2-5; the match to TRBD2 covers 10 bases. Germline V gene data show CDR1 as SGHRS and CDR2 as YFSETQ. This CDR3 is built from 15 residues. V trimming: 2 bases; J trimming: 5 bases; junction bases outside the gene matches: 6. The CDR3 bases are TGCGCCAGCAGCTTAGCGGGAGGGCTCCGGGAGACCCAGTACTTC. This sequence encodes CASSLAGGLRETQYF.

J is TRBJ2-5 and V is TRBV7-8, with D unresolved. CDR1 and CDR2 (germline): SGHVS, FQNEAQ. The CDR3 extends over 13 amino acids. The germline V and J ends were trimmed by 5 bases and 5 bases, with 12 bases remaining between them. CDR3 sequence: CASSLRVFETQYF. CDR3 sequence (DNA): TGTGCCAGCAGCCTTCGGGTTTTCGAGACCCAGTACTTC.

The CDR3 coding sequence is TGTGCCAGCAGCGGCGGGAGTGGCCACAATGAGCAGTTCTTC. Residues: CASSGGSGHNEQFF. This rearrangement joins TRBV9 to TRBJ2-1; TRBD2 matches 7 bases. The V and J ends lost 3 bases and 5 bases, in that order; junction bases with no gene match: 5. Germline-derived CDR1 and CDR2 are SGDLS and YYNGEE. This CDR3 contains 14 residues.

This clone has a handful of counts. This chain joins TRBV9 and TRBJ1-5; D unclear. The CDR3 spans 15 residues. Germline CDR1 is SGDLS and CDR2 is YYNGEE. V lost 4 bases, J lost 2 bases, and 13 bases lay in between. Written as DNA, the CDR3 is TGTGCCAGCAGCCCCCATTCCTCAGGCAATCAGCCCCAGCATTTT. It is translated as CASSPHSSGNQPQHF.

The chain employs TRBV6-4 and TRBJ2-3; perhaps TRBD2 as D (6 bases). CDR3 length: 14 residues. CDR1 is MRHNA and CDR2 is SNTAGT in the germline V gene. V was clipped by 4 bases and J by 0 bases, with 8 bases between them. CDR3 DNA: TGTGCCAGCAGTGGGGACTCTAGCACAGATACGCAGTATTTT. Protein product: CASSGDSSTDTQYF.

The chain carries TRBV4-1 and TRBJ2-1, with D possibly matching TRBD2 (6 bases). This CDR3 region has 15 residues. From germline, CDR1 is MGHRA and CDR2 YSYEKL. The V and J ends lost 4 bases and 5 bases respectively, with 15 bases between them. CDR3 region: CASSPEGRLNNEQFF. CDR3 in DNA: TGCGCCAGCAGCCCTGAAGGGAGGCTAAACAATGAGCAGTTCTTC.

The chain combines TRBV7-2 with TRBJ1-3; TRBD1 aligns across 7 bases. The CDR3 length is 16 residues. The V segment lost 2 bases and the J segment 1 base; nucleotides outside the gene matches: 5. Germline V gene sequence: CDR1 SGHTA, CDR2 FQGNSA. For the CDR3, the DNA is TGTGCCAGCAGCTTAAGTAACAGGGGTTCTGGAAACACCATATATTTT. Translated, it gives CASSLSNRGSGNTIYF.

Worth noting for this clone: The sample contains more than one DNA sequence encoding this CDR3. The V gene is TRBV29-1, the J gene TRBJ2-7, with D unresolved. The germline gives CDR1 SQVTM, CDR2 ANQGSEA. This CDR3 is 11 amino acids long. V dropped 6 bases and J dropped 0 bases, with 6 bases sitting between them. This chain's CDR3 is CSVGISYEQYF. The CDR3 DNA sequence: TGCAGCGTAGGTATCTCCTACGAGCAGTACTTC.

V gene TRBV7-3 combines with J gene TRBJ2-1, with D possibly being TRBD2 (6 bases). The V end lost 6 bases, the J end lost 2 bases, and 17 bases lay between the germline ends. The CDR3 is made up of 16 amino acids. Per the germline V gene, CDR1 is SGHTA and CDR2 is FQGTGA. CDR3 sequence: CASSLGDGGPYNEQFF. CDR3 nucleotides: TGTGCCAGCAGTCTAGGAGATGGAGGGCCCTACAATGAGCAGTTCTTC.

A single count supports this clone. CDR3 sequence reads: CASTKGRGNTGELFF. In nucleotides, the CDR3 is TGCGCCAGCACAAAAGGGAGGGGAAACACCGGGGAGCTGTTTTTT. The V gene is TRBV5-1, the J gene TRBJ2-2; TRBD2 aligns across 7 bases. This CDR3 region has 15 residues. Per the germline V gene, CDR1 is SGHRS and CDR2 is YFSETQ. The trim removed 6 bases at V and 2 bases at J, leaving 7 bases unmatched.

V and J are TRBV15 and TRBJ2-1; 9 positions match TRBD2. The germline CDR1 and CDR2 sequences are LNHNV and YYDKDF (reference sequence). V was pared by 3 bases and J by 5 bases, with 2 bases of the junction left unmatched. The CDR3 is made up of 14 amino acids. The CDR3 coding sequence is TGTGCCACCAGCAGGCTAGCGGGAAACAATGAGCAGTTCTTC. It encodes CATSRLAGNNEQFF.

Comments on this clone: The junction does not match germline at one end; this may be a read error. CDR3 in amino acids: CASSLDRGDSYEQYF. In nucleotides, the CDR3 is TGCGCCAGCAGCCTCGACAGGGGGGACTCCTACGAGCAGTACTTC. The chain combines TRBV11-2 with TRBJ2-7; TRBD1 aligns across 9 bases. The CDR3 runs to 15 residues. In germline, CDR1 is SGHAT, CDR2 FQNNGV.

V gene TRBV5-8 combines with J gene TRBJ1-5; 9 bases match TRBD1. This CDR3 has 15 residues. With V trimmed by 4 bases and J by 4 bases, 6 bases remained unmatched. The germline gives CDR1 SGHTS, CDR2 YDEGEE. The CDR3 bases are TGTGCCAGCAGCACCGGACAGGGGTTAAATCAGCCCCAGCATTTT. It encodes CASSTGQGLNQPQHF.

V gene TRBV7-9 combines with J gene TRBJ1-1, with D perhaps matching TRBD1 (6 bases). The V end lost 5 bases, the J end lost 1 base, and 11 bases lay between the germline ends. The CDR3 totals 14 residues. The germline V gene has CDR1 SEHNR and CDR2 FQNEAQ (reference sequence). CDR3 sequence: CASSPPTGNTEAFF. DNA of the CDR3: TGTGCCAGCAGCCCCCCGACAGGGAACACTGAAGCTTTCTTT.

V gene TRBV1 combines with J gene TRBJ2-1; TRBD2, the table's D call, lacks a check against the DNA. TRBV1 is flagged as a pseudogene. This CDR3 has 18 residues. CDR3 sequence: CTSSPKMVRLAGINEQFF. Here the CDR3 DNA reads TGCACCAGCAGCCCCAAGATGGTACGACTAGCGGGAATCAATGAGCAGTTCTTC.

This clone was recorded once. The rearrangement links TRBV14 to TRBJ2-2; possibly TRBD1 or TRBD2 for D (5 bases each). CDR3 size: 16 residues. V was pared by 1 base and J by 1 base, with 10 bases between. CDR1 is SGHDN and CDR2 is FVKESK in the germline V gene. The CDR3 spells CASSQVPGRNTGELFF. In DNA form, the CDR3 reads TGTGCCAGCAGCCAAGTTCCGGGACGGAACACCGGGGAGCTGTTTTTT.

This chain joins TRBV14 and TRBJ2-5; 8 nucleotides line up with TRBD1. CDR1 is SGHDN, CDR2 FVKESK, per germline. This CDR3 contains 15 residues. The J segment lost 1 base and the V segment lost 2 bases, leaving 3 bases of the junction unmatched. For the CDR3, the DNA is TGTGCCAGCAGCCAACTAGACAGGGGCCAAGAGACCCAGTACTTC. This translates into CASSQLDRGQETQYF.

The V call is TRBV5-1, the J call TRBJ2-3; D possibly matches TRBD1 or TRBD2 (5 bases each). The V gene lost 4 bases and the J gene lost 0 bases, with 12 bases spanning the gap. Germline CDR1 reads SGHRS; CDR2 reads YFSETQ. This CDR3 has 15 amino acids. CDR3 sequence: CASSPRDRSTDTQYF. The CDR3 DNA sequence: TGCGCCAGCAGCCCCCGGGACCGAAGCACAGATACGCAGTATTTT.